This T cell receptor (beta chain) was identified in a study of T cell responses to AZD1222 COVID-19 vaccine. Germline assignment: CDR1 KGHSH and CDR2 LQKENI. This CDR3 comprises 11 residues. V gave up 4 bases and J gave up 7 bases, with 7 bases separating them. Study-wide findings and caveats: AZD1222 recipients seropositive at baseline numbered only five to seven. White British ancestry dominated among donors, who included more females, and clonal diversity was possibly underestimated. Across spike, vaccine-associated CD4 TCRs were found, dominant at 160-218 and 743-854. After the peak T cell response, and only then, were repertoires sampled.

The assay was immunoSEQ multiplex PCR, and TCRdb's table has in-frame clones only and misses some. The table lists over 50,000 clones, about 83% of them singletons, with 6.5% to 8% in the top ten. With regard to this clone: The antigen is undetermined.

This chain connects TRBV18 to TRBJ1-2; possible D gene TRBD1, 5 bases. The material was peripheral blood, obtained on day 0 of AZD1222 vaccination. This TCR was sampled from an adult in good health. The CDR3 DNA reads as TGTGCCAGCTCACAGGGGTTTGGCTACACCTTC. This codes for CASSQGFGYTF.